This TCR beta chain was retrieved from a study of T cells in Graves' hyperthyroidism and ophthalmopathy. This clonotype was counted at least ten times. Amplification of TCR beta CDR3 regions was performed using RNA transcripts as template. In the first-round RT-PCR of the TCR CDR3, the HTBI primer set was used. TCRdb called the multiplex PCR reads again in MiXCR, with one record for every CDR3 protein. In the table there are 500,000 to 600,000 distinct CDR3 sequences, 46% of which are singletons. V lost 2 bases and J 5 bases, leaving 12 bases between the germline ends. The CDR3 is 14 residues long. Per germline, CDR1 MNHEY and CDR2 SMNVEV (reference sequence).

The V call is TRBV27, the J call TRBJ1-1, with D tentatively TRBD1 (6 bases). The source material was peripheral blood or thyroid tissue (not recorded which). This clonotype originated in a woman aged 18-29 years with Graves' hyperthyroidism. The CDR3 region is CASSLPGEGTEAFF. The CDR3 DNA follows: TGTGCCAGCAGTTTACCAGGGGAGGGAACTGAAGCTTTCTTT.